This TCR beta chain was documented in a study of blood T cell repertoires in COVID-19. Turning to the study itself: T cells, B-cell-depleted T cells, or PBMCs supplied cDNA or gDNA.

Germline V gene data show CDR1 as SGHAT and CDR2 as FQNNGV. The CDR3 extends over 15 amino acids. Trimming took off 5 bases at V and 4 bases at J, with 17 bases between the two ends. Repertoires were generated with immunoSEQ multiplex PCR, while TCRdb's copy carries only in-frame clones and drops some. The profile covers about 140,000 clones, with under 90% appearing a single time and about 9.3% taken by the ten largest. The chain uses TRBV11-2 and TRBJ2-5; D unclear. Sample: peripheral blood. The sequence was obtained from a woman older than 75 in a cohort sampled during active or convalescent COVID-19. The CDR3 reads CASSPNRVRLETQYF. The DNA for the CDR3 is TGTGCCAGCAGCCCCAATCGGGTGAGGTTAGAGACCCAGTACTTC.